This TCR beta chain comes out of a study of T cells in Graves' hyperthyroidism and ophthalmopathy. Study background: Staff took peripheral blood when the initial diagnosis was made, before any treatment began.

Findings of the study overall: Peripheral blood also featured most of the thyroid clonotypes expanded above 0.001.

Authors of the study amplified TCR beta CDR3 regions from RNA transcripts. An initial round of RT-PCR targeting the TCR CDR3 relied on the HTBI primer set. A single record per CDR3 protein comes from TCRdb applying MiXCR to the multiplex PCR reads. The table includes some 720,000 distinct CDR3 sequences, roughly 15% detected once. Germline CDR1 SGHTA, CDR2 FQGNSA. V was clipped by 3 bases and J by 2 bases, with 9 bases between them. This CDR3 is 14 amino acids long. Clinical symptoms, serum thyroxine, TRAb, thyroid ultrasound and orbital computed tomography informed diagnoses. This clonotype was observed many times. Its antigen remains unidentified.

The TCR sequence derives from a man between 18 and 29 years old with Graves' hyperthyroidism. The sample was blood. The gene calls are TRBV7-2 and TRBJ2-3; D ambiguous. CDR3 bases: TGTGCCAGCAGCTTCGGGCCCCACACAGATACGCAGTATTTT. Protein product: CASSFGPHTDTQYF.